This TCR beta chain derives from a study of cytomegalovirus exposure and HLA in healthy donors. Broader study findings: The study dropped some indistinguishable V segments, TRBV6-2 and TRBV6-3 among them. HLA alleles were associated with 15,000 to 20,000 TCR beta sequences in a later analysis at 0.05 false discovery rate.

Germline V CDR1 and CDR2: SGHVS, FNYEAQ. CDR3 size: 14 residues. After removal of 4 bases from V and 1 base from J, the junction contained 3 bases not matched to a gene. A note on this clone: Antigen: not known.

A multiplex PCR was run with 60 Vbeta primers and 13 Jbeta primers. Some clones are missing from TCRdb's copy, which holds only in-frame ones; the method was immunoSEQ multiplex PCR. This table holds about 110,000 clones, 69% found once. The chain is built from TRBV7-6 and TRBJ1-2, with 7 bases identical to TRBD1. The sample taken for sequencing was PBMCs. The sequence was obtained from a man aged 30 to 39 in good health and CMV-seronegative. As DNA, the CDR3 is TGTGCCAGCAGCTCGCGGGACAGTAACTATGGCTACACCTTC. Protein sequence: CASSSRDSNYGYTF.